The 2 T cell receptor beta chains in this list originate from one sample, sequenced in a study of tissue T cells after allogeneic stem cell transplantation. The protocol was immunoSEQ multiplex PCR, while the TCRdb copy is restricted to in-frame clones and leaves out a portion. The profile shows thousands of clones, approximately 60% of them singletons. The specimen comprised tissue from the jejunum, sampled at autopsy. The receptors were sampled from a male donor older than 55 with lung cancer.

By share, this clone ranks as large. The rearrangement uses TRBV6-5 and TRBJ1-2; D is undetermined. The germline V gene has CDR1 MNHEY and CDR2 SVGAGI. Trimming left V 4 bases short and J 5 bases short, with 8 bases between. The CDR3 length is 12 residues. The CDR3, as DNA: TGTGCCAGCAGTTCACAAGTTTATGGCTACACCTTC. Its protein product is CASSSQVYGYTF.

This clone turned up a few times. The genes are TRBV6-1 and TRBJ1-2; D possibly corresponds to TRBD1 (5 bases). The V gene's germline CDR1 is MNHNS and CDR2 SASEGT. The ends were cut back, 0 bases at V and 6 bases at J, with 11 bases in the middle. This CDR3 region has 14 residues. The CDR3 region is CASSEAPGGNGYTF. CDR3 sequence (DNA): TGTGCCAGCAGTGAAGCGCCCGGGGGGAATGGCTACACCTTC.